These 19 T cell receptor beta chains share one sample of origin, sequenced in a study of technical replicates of blood from a handful of donors. The repertoire was sequenced with immunoSEQ multiplex PCR; TCRdb's copy has only in-frame clones and lacks some. The table includes 14,000 or so clones, roughly 84% detected once. The sequenced material came from PBMCs. The receptor source for this set is a human donor in good health.

The chain joins TRBV5-1 to TRBJ1-3; the match to TRBD1 covers 8 bases. V lost 4 bases and J lost 4; bases outside the gene matches: 4. The V gene's germline CDR1 is SGHRS and CDR2 YFSETQ. The CDR3 consists of 14 residues. The CDR3 sequence is CASSDDRGGNTIYF. For the CDR3, the DNA is TGCGCCAGCAGCGACGACAGGGGAGGAAACACCATATATTTT.

V is TRBV6-5 and J is TRBJ1-3, with D possibly matching TRBD1 (5 bases). V dropped 0 bases and J dropped 2 bases, with 11 bases sitting between them. CDR3 length equals 16 residues. Germline values: CDR1 MNHEY, CDR2 SVGAGI. In nucleotides, the CDR3 is TGTGCCAGCAGTTACTCGCAGGGTTCGGCTGGAAACACCATATATTTT. It specifies CASSYSQGSAGNTIYF.

The chain carries TRBV30 and TRBJ2-3; D gene ambiguous. V was pared by 1 base and J by 2 bases, with 4 bases between. CDR3 size: 12 residues. The germline V gene has CDR1 GTSNPN and CDR2 SVGIG (reference sequence). CDR3 sequence (DNA): TGTGCCTGGAGTGCAATCACAGATACGCAGTATTTT. This codes for CAWSAITDTQYF. The entire variable domain, with the rest obtained from reference TRBV30 and TRBJ2-3, is as follows: SQTIHQWPATLVQPVGSPLSLECTVEGTSNPNLYWYRQAAGRGLQLLFYSVGIGQISSEVPQNLSASRPQDRQFILSSKKLLLSDSGFYLCAWSAITDTQYFGPGTRLTVL.

V usage is TRBV19 and J usage is TRBJ2-7; 10 nucleotides match TRBD1. CDR3 size: 20 residues. CDR1 and CDR2 from the germline V gene are LNHDA and SQIVND (reference sequence). Trimming cost V 6 bases and J 0 bases; bases outside gene matches: 20. The CDR3 is CASSLGPGQGSSQFSYEQYF. The DNA for the CDR3 is TGTGCCAGTAGCTTGGGTCCGGGACAGGGGTCCTCTCAATTCTCCTACGAGCAGTACTTC.

The genes are TRBV5-1 and TRBJ2-1; 7 nucleotides agree with TRBD1. V lost 4 bases, J lost 7 bases, and 17 bases stayed unmatched. The CDR3 contains 17 residues. Germline CDR1 reads SGHRS; CDR2 reads YFSETQ. DNA of the CDR3: TGCGCCAGCAGCCGCGGCTGGACAGGAGAAGGCGGGAATGAGCAGTTCTTC. Amino acids: CASSRGWTGEGGNEQFF.

The genes are TRBV7-3 and TRBJ2-7, with a weak D call TRBD2 (5 bases). CDR1 SGHTA and CDR2 FQGTGA come from the germline V gene. This CDR3 comprises 15 residues. V lost 2 bases and J lost 2, with 13 bases in between. The CDR3 reads CASSLGPIGAYEQYF. CDR3 DNA sequence: TGTGCCAGCAGCTTAGGACCAATCGGGGCCTACGAGCAGTACTTC.

Details on this clone: The junction departs from germline at one end; a sequencing error may be responsible. This CDR3 reads CASSEGQGNTEAFF. CDR3 nucleotide sequence: TGTGCCAGCAGCGAAGGACAGGGGAACACTGAAGCTTTCTTT. This sequence joins TRBV2 and TRBJ1-1, with 8 bases lining up with TRBD1. This CDR3 contains 14 residues. Germline assignment: CDR1 SNHLY and CDR2 FYNNEI. Supplemented by reference TRBV2 and TRBJ1-1, the full variable domain reads EPEVTQTPSHQVTQMGQEVILRCVPISNHLYFYWYRQILGQKVEFLVSFYNNEISEKSEIFDDQFSVERPDGSNFTLKIRSTKLEDSAMYFCASSEGQGNTEAFFGQGTRLTVV.

This clone came up a few times. J is TRBJ2-7 and V is TRBV7-5; the table calls TRBD2, which could not be checked here. TRBV7-5 is designated a pseudogene. The CDR3 is 14 residues long. For the CDR3, the DNA is TGTGTCAGATCAGCGTCCCGGAGCTCCTACGAGCAGTACTTC. Residues: CVRSASRSSYEQYF.

The chain uses TRBV14 and TRBJ2-2; tentatively, D is TRBD2 (5 bases). Per germline, CDR1 SGHDN and CDR2 FVKESK. This CDR3 comprises 16 residues. V was clipped by 0 bases and J by 6 bases, with 14 bases between them. CDR3 nucleotide sequence: TGTGCCAGCAGCCAAGATTCCGGGGTTGGGGCCGGGGAGCTGTTTTTT. This gives the protein CASSQDSGVGAGELFF.

This clone was counted once. The chain carries TRBV30 and TRBJ2-7, with D maybe TRBD1 (5 bases). Germline CDR1 and CDR2: GTSNPN and SVGIG (reference sequence). The germline V and J ends were trimmed by 2 bases and 3 bases, with 14 bases remaining between them. This CDR3 contains 14 residues. CDR3 nucleotides: TGTGCCTGGAGTTGGGCAGGGATCAACTACGAGCAGTACTTC. As protein: CAWSWAGINYEQYF.

V gene TRBV7-8 combines with J gene TRBJ2-2, with a tentative D call TRBD1 (5 bases). Germline values: CDR1 SGHVS, CDR2 FQNEAQ. The CDR3 is 15 amino acids. V was clipped by 4 bases and J by 6 bases, with 15 bases between them. CDR3 DNA sequence: TGTGCCAGCAGCTCCAGGCAGGGTCCTGCCGGGGAGCTGTTTTTT. Translation: CASSSRQGPAGELFF.

This clone has just a few counts. This sequence joins TRBV6-1 and TRBJ2-7; 11 nucleotides align to TRBD2. The CDR3 runs to 13 residues. Trimming removed 3 bases from V and 6 bases from J; junction bases left unmatched: 1. Per germline, CDR1 MNHNS and CDR2 SASEGT. The CDR3 protein is CASSEGLAVEQYF. CDR3 DNA: TGTGCCAGCAGTGAGGGACTAGCGGTCGAGCAGTACTTC.

V usage is TRBV29-1 and J usage is TRBJ2-3; 10 bases line up with TRBD2. This CDR3 has 16 amino acids. Looked up from germline, CDR1 is SQVTM and CDR2 is ANQGSEA. Trimming at V came to 7 bases and at J to 5 bases, leaving 15 bases not matched to a gene. This CDR3 reads CSGGRGLAGAGDTQYF. DNA for the CDR3: TGCAGCGGTGGACGTGGGCTAGCGGGAGCAGGAGATACGCAGTATTTT.

The chain recombines TRBV30 with TRBJ2-5, with 7 bases that match TRBD2. CDR1 is GTSNPN and CDR2 is SVGIG in the germline V gene (reference sequence). CDR3 size: 14 residues. V lost 3 bases and J lost 2; bases outside the gene matches: 6. In nucleotides, the CDR3 is TGTGCCTGGAGCGGGGACTACGTACAAGAGACCCAGTACTTC. Amino acids: CAWSGDYVQETQYF.

This chain joins TRBV5-1 and TRBJ2-5; D not certain. The CDR3 consists of 14 residues. The V end was cut by 3 bases, the J end by 0 bases, with 9 bases between. The germline V gene encodes CDR1 SGHRS and CDR2 YFSETQ. The CDR3 loop reads CASSSRVYQETQYF. In DNA, the CDR3 is TGCGCCAGCAGCTCACGGGTGTACCAAGAGACCCAGTACTTC. The full variable domain, rest sourced from reference TRBV5-1 and TRBJ2-5, is KAGVTQTPRYLIKTRGQQVTLSCSPISGHRSVSWYQQTPGQGLQFLFEYFSETQRNKGNFPGRFSGRQFSNSRSEMNVSTLELGDSALYLCASSSRVYQETQYFGPGTRLLVL.

The genes are TRBV2 and TRBJ2-3; 7 positions agree with TRBD1. The CDR3 spans 14 residues. Germline assignment: CDR1 SNHLY and CDR2 FYNNEI. Trimming at V came to 5 bases and at J to 8 bases, leaving 10 bases not matched to a gene. CDR3: CASSWGQTQSTQYF. Here the CDR3 DNA reads TGTGCCAGCAGTTGGGGACAGACCCAGTCTACGCAGTATTTT. Looking up the rest from reference TRBV2 and TRBJ2-3 gives the full variable domain: EPEVTQTPSHQVTQMGQEVILRCVPISNHLYFYWYRQILGQKVEFLVSFYNNEISEKSEIFDDQFSVERPDGSNFTLKIRSTKLEDSAMYFCASSWGQTQSTQYFGPGTRLTVL.

The chain couples TRBV7-8 to TRBJ2-3, with 15 bases matching TRBD2. V gave up 5 bases and J gave up 0 bases; unmatched junction bases: 6. The CDR3 runs 18 residues. Germline values: CDR1 SGHVS, CDR2 FQNEAQ. The CDR3 region is CASSRGLAGGPSTDTQYF. Here the CDR3 DNA reads TGTGCCAGCAGCCGGGGACTAGCGGGAGGCCCTAGCACAGATACGCAGTATTTT.

This clone was seen only a few times. The V and J genes are TRBV30 and TRBJ2-1, with TRBD2 matching 14 bases. The CDR3 has 18 residues. The germline CDR1 and CDR2 sequences are GTSNPN and SVGIG (reference sequence). The J segment lost 7 bases and the V segment lost 0 bases, leaving 11 bases of the junction unmatched. The CDR3 loop is CAWSVGGTSGSPENEQFF. The DNA for the CDR3 is TGTGCCTGGAGTGTGGGTGGGACTAGCGGGAGCCCTGAGAATGAGCAGTTCTTC.

The chain couples TRBV9 to TRBJ2-7; D gene unclear. V was cut by 3 bases and J by 6 bases, with 16 bases left in between. Germline V gives CDR1 SGDLS, CDR2 YYNGEE. The CDR3 is 14 amino acids. CDR3 protein: CASSASNRVSEQYF. CDR3 nucleotides: TGTGCCAGCAGCGCATCCAATCGGGTATCCGAGCAGTACTTC.